The sample holds a few counts of the clone carrying this T cell receptor (beta chain). This sample was taken from a study of PD-L1 blockade in urothelial cancer. Study context: Treatment start was followed by blood analysis at 3 weeks (second dose) and again at 6 weeks.

V lost 4 bases and J 2 bases, leaving 9 bases between the germline ends. This CDR3 spans 14 amino acids. The germline CDR1 and CDR2 sequences are GTSNPN and SVGIG (reference sequence). Data came from immunoSEQ multiplex PCR; TCRdb stores just in-frame clones and leaves some out. The sample has more than 75,000 clones; roughly 90% are singletons. The clonotype comes from a man in his 60s with urothelial cancer. The chain uses TRBV30 and TRBJ1-6, with D perhaps TRBD1 (5 bases). Here the sequenced sample was PBMCs, taken around atezolizumab (anti-PD-L1) treatment. CDR3 DNA sequence: TGTGCCTGGACGGGGGGGACCTATAATTCACCCCTCCACTTT. Amino acid sequence: CAWTGGTYNSPLHF.